Presented here are 25 T cell receptor beta chains from one specimen sequenced in a study of T cells in Graves' hyperthyroidism and ophthalmopathy. Researchers amplified the TCR beta CDR3 regions from RNA transcripts. The TCR CDR3 first-round RT-PCR relied on the HTBI primer set. Each CDR3 protein is one row after TCRdb ran MiXCR on the multiplex PCR reads. The table records hundreds of thousands of distinct CDR3 sequences, approximately 20% of them present only once. Sequencing was done on a sample of blood. Receptor source: a man aged 25-45 years with Graves' ophthalmopathy.

The chain carries TRBV7-2 and TRBJ2-3; D uncertain. V dropped 0 bases and J dropped 5 bases, with 6 bases sitting between them. This CDR3 contains 13 residues. Germline lookup yields CDR1 SGHTA and CDR2 FQGNSA. CDR3 DNA sequence: TGTGCCAGCAGCTTAGCGCGGATAGATACGCAGTATTTT. This codes for CASSLARIDTQYF.

The J gene is TRBJ1-3, the V gene TRBV20-1; no clear D. The germline V gene has CDR1 DFQATT and CDR2 SNEGSKA (reference sequence). Trimming removed 4 bases from V and 2 bases from J, with 12 bases in between. CDR3 size: 14 residues. The CDR3 DNA reads as TGCAGTGCTACCTCGCAGGTTGCTGGAAACACCATATATTTT. This codes for CSATSQVAGNTIYF.

This clonotype was observed a handful of times. This sequence joins TRBV30 and TRBJ2-7; D gene unclear. The CDR3 is made up of 15 amino acids. V was clipped by 0 bases and J by 0 bases, with 12 bases between them. Germline V CDR1 and CDR2: GTSNPN, SVGIG (reference sequence). CDR3 protein: CAWSVSKTSSYEQYF. CDR3 coding DNA: TGTGCCTGGAGTGTCTCCAAGACGAGCTCCTACGAGCAGTACTTC. Complete variable domain (other parts from reference TRBV30 and TRBJ2-7): SQTIHQWPATLVQPVGSPLSLECTVEGTSNPNLYWYRQAAGRGLQLLFYSVGIGQISSEVPQNLSASRPQDRQFILSSKKLLLSDSGFYLCAWSVSKTSSYEQYFGPGTRLTVT.

This clonotype was seen ten or more times. This CDR3 reads CASTLTGMNTEAFF. The CDR3 DNA follows: TGTGCCAGCACCCTAACAGGGATGAACACTGAAGCTTTCTTT. V gene TRBV12-3 or TRBV12-4 combines with J gene TRBJ1-1, with a possible D match to TRBD1 (6 bases). V was clipped by 7 bases and J by 0 bases, with 12 bases between them. There are 14 residues in the CDR3.

CDR3 nucleotide sequence: TGTGCCACCTTGGGGGGGACCCGACGGGGCTACACCTTC. Translated: CATLGGTRRGYTF. V gene TRBV6-1 combines with J gene TRBJ1-2, with D possibly TRBD1 on 5 matching bases. The ends were cut back, 10 bases at V and 8 bases at J, with 20 bases in the middle. The CDR3 contains 13 residues. From germline, CDR1 is MNHNS and CDR2 SASEGT.

This chain uses TRBV7-2 with TRBJ2-1; 9 positions agree with TRBD2. From germline, CDR1 is SGHTA and CDR2 FQGNSA. J was trimmed by 3 bases and V by 5 bases; bases with no gene match: 5. The CDR3 contains 15 residues. CDR3 loop: CASSISGSRYNEQFF. The CDR3 DNA follows: TGTGCCAGCAGCATTAGCGGGAGCCGCTACAATGAGCAGTTCTTC.

In its sample, this clonotype was seen many times. The chain carries TRBV27 and TRBJ2-3; 9 positions agree with TRBD2. The CDR3 extends over 15 amino acids. The germline gives CDR1 MNHEY, CDR2 SMNVEV (reference sequence). J was trimmed by 6 bases and V by 7 bases; bases with no gene match: 11. The CDR3 DNA sequence: TGTGCCAGCATCCCGATAGCGGGAGTTGTGGATACGCAGTATTTT. Encoded protein: CASIPIAGVVDTQYF.

V is TRBV28 and J is TRBJ2-3; 8 nucleotides line up with TRBD1. This CDR3 comprises 14 residues. Germline V gene lookup returns CDR1 MDHEN and CDR2 SYDVKM. V trimming: 4 bases; J trimming: 4 bases; junction bases outside the gene matches: 4. CDR3 coding DNA: TGTGCCAGCAGTTGGGCAGGGGGCGCAGATACGCAGTATTTT. Residues: CASSWAGGADTQYF.

This clonotype turned up a few times. The CDR3 coding sequence is TGTGCCAGCAGTTTATCGAGCGGAACCTCCTACGAGCAGTACTTC. Its translation: CASSLSSGTSYEQYF. The chain combines TRBV28 with TRBJ2-7; perhaps TRBD2 as D (5 bases). The V gene lost 1 base and the J gene lost 0 bases, with 10 bases spanning the gap. This CDR3 contains 15 residues. CDR1 is MDHEN and CDR2 is SYDVKM in the germline V gene.

V gene TRBV12-5 combines with J gene TRBJ2-5, with 8 bases aligning to TRBD1. CDR3 size: 15 residues. Germline lookup yields CDR1 LGHNT and CDR2 FRNRAP. The ends lost 5 bases at V and 1 base at J; junction bases unmatched: 6. The CDR3 DNA reads as TGTGCTAGTGGTCCCCTCGGACAGGGCCAAGAGACCCAGTACTTC. Protein product: CASGPLGQGQETQYF. The full variable domain, rest sourced from reference TRBV12-5 and TRBJ2-5, is DARVTQTPRHKVTEMGQEVTMRCQPILGHNTVFWYRQTMMQGLELLAYFRNRAPLDDSGMPKDRFSAEMPDATLATLKIQPSEPRDSAVYFCASGPLGQGQETQYFGPGTRLLVL.

This chain uses TRBV6-2 or TRBV6-3 with TRBJ2-3; no clear D. The CDR3 covers 14 residues. The V end was cut by 5 bases, the J end by 0 bases, with 9 bases between. Germline loops: CDR1 MNHEY, CDR2 SVGEGT. CDR3: CASSPLHSTDTQYF. The CDR3 DNA sequence: TGTGCCAGCAGTCCCCTCCACAGCACAGATACGCAGTATTTT.

This clonotype occurred a few times. This chain connects TRBV11-1 to TRBJ2-7; a possible D gene is TRBD1 (5 bases). The germline V and J ends were trimmed by 3 bases and 4 bases, with 16 bases remaining between them. The CDR3 is 15 residues long. CDR1 and CDR2 (germline): SGHAT, FQDESV (reference sequence). This chain's CDR3 is CASSFSRVSRYEQYF. CDR3 bases: TGTGCCAGCAGCTTTTCCAGGGTTTCGAGGTACGAGCAGTACTTC.

This chain uses TRBV6-1 with TRBJ2-1; 8 bases match TRBD2. CDR3 length: 15 residues. The germline V gene encodes CDR1 MNHNS and CDR2 SASEGT. With 5 bases clipped from V and 6 bases from J, the junction kept 9 bases outside the gene matches. CDR3 residues: CASSNQREKGNEQFF. As DNA, the CDR3 is TGTGCCAGCAGTAATCAGCGGGAGAAGGGCAATGAGCAGTTCTTC.

This clonotype was detected many times. The chain carries TRBV30 and TRBJ1-1; 8 bases fit TRBD1. V trimming: 3 bases; J trimming: 5 bases; junction bases outside the gene matches: 5. The germline CDR1 and CDR2 sequences are GTSNPN and SVGIG (reference sequence). The CDR3 is made up of 13 amino acids. CDR3 nucleotides: TGTGCCTGGAGACGGACAGGGAAGACTGAAGCTTTCTTT. Protein: CAWRRTGKTEAFF.

V usage is TRBV11-3 and J usage is TRBJ2-1; D is perhaps TRBD2 (5 bases). This CDR3 spans 12 amino acids. Germline CDR1 is SGHNT and CDR2 is YENEEA. The V and J ends lost 5 bases and 15 bases respectively, with 17 bases between them. The chain's CDR3 is CASSPSGYLRFF. CDR3 DNA: TGTGCCAGCAGCCCCTCGGGATACCTACGGTTCTTC. Full variable domain (rest looked up from reference TRBV11-3 and TRBJ2-1): EAGVVQSPRYKIIEKKQPVAFWCNPISGHNTLYWYLQNLGQGPELLIRYENEEAVDDSQLPKDRFSAERLKGVDSTLKIQPAELGDSAVYLCASSPSGYLRFFGPGTRLTVL.

This clonotype was counted a single time. The V call is TRBV18, the J call TRBJ1-1, with D perhaps TRBD1 (5 bases). Trimming took 8 bases from V and 4 from J, leaving 14 bases between them. CDR3 length equals 13 residues. Germline loops: CDR1 KGHSH, CDR2 LQKENI. In nucleotides, the CDR3 is TGTGCCAGCCCACAAGGGGAAGGCACTGAAGCTTTCTTT. It specifies CASPQGEGTEAFF.

In this sample, this clonotype turned up a few times. The J gene is TRBJ2-3, the V gene TRBV6-1; D is perhaps TRBD1 (6 bases). Trimming took off 6 bases at V and 2 bases at J, with 12 bases between the two ends. Germline V gene sequence: CDR1 MNHNS, CDR2 SASEGT. The CDR3 runs 14 residues. DNA of the CDR3: TGTGCCAGCAGGCCTCAGGGGAACACAGATACGCAGTATTTT. Residues: CASRPQGNTDTQYF.

The chain employs TRBV27 and TRBJ1-5; perhaps TRBD1 as D (5 bases). The V and J ends lost 3 bases and 11 bases respectively, with 20 bases between them. CDR3 length equals 15 residues. CDR1 and CDR2 from the germline V gene are MNHEY and SMNVEV (reference sequence). CDR3 residues: CASSFRGTGLWAQHF. CDR3 in DNA: TGTGCCAGCAGTTTTCGGGGCACGGGTTTGTGGGCCCAGCATTTT.

This clonotype has more than one count but fewer than ten. The chain joins TRBV2 to TRBJ1-1; 7 nucleotides align to TRBD1. This CDR3 has 13 residues. V shed 11 bases and J 4 bases; nucleotides not matched to a gene: 10. CDR1 SNHLY and CDR2 FYNNEI come from the germline V gene. The CDR3 sequence: CAGKQGMPTEAFF. In DNA form, the CDR3 reads TGTGCCGGCAAACAGGGGATGCCCACTGAAGCTTTCTTT. The entire variable domain, with the rest obtained from reference TRBV2 and TRBJ1-1, is as follows: EPEVTQTPSHQVTQMGQEVILRCVPISNHLYFYWYRQILGQKVEFLVSFYNNEISEKSEIFDDQFSVERPDGSNFTLKIRSTKLEDSAMYFCAGKQGMPTEAFFGQGTRLTVV.

This clonotype was observed a handful of times. The chain couples TRBV6-1 to TRBJ1-1; 7 nucleotides line up with TRBD1. Per germline, CDR1 MNHNS and CDR2 SASEGT. The CDR3 sequence is 14 residues long. Germline trimming cut 6 bases from V and 2 bases from J; bases unmatched to any gene: 6. The CDR3 DNA sequence: TGTGCCAGCAGGTACAGGGGAACCAACACTGAAGCTTTCTTT. The encoded protein is CASRYRGTNTEAFF.

This clonotype was observed at least ten times. The chain recombines TRBV5-1 with TRBJ1-1; TRBD1 agrees at 11 bases. Germline loops: CDR1 SGHRS, CDR2 YFSETQ. The V segment lost 4 bases and the J segment 6 bases; nucleotides outside the gene matches: 17. CDR3 size: 18 residues. Here the CDR3 reads CASSLTFGQGARGAEAFF. The CDR3, as DNA: TGCGCCAGCAGCCTCACATTCGGACAGGGGGCCCGCGGCGCTGAAGCTTTCTTT.

The chain is built from TRBV2 and TRBJ1-2, with 9 nucleotides matching TRBD1. V dropped 2 bases and J dropped 4; count of bases not matched to a gene: 5. This CDR3 contains 15 residues. Germline lookup yields CDR1 SNHLY and CDR2 FYNNEI. Here the CDR3 DNA reads TGTGCCAGCAGTGAACCGGGACAGGGCCTCTATGGCTACACCTTC. Protein product: CASSEPGQGLYGYTF.

This clonotype was counted ten times or more. The chain links TRBV20-1 to TRBJ2-1, with 9 bases fitting TRBD2. Germline-derived CDR1 and CDR2 are DFQATT and SNEGSKA (reference sequence). After removal of 6 bases from V and 10 bases from J, the junction contained 7 bases not matched to a gene. The CDR3 spans 12 residues. CDR3 in DNA: TGCAGTGCCCTTAGCGGGAGCGGGGAGCAGTTCTTC. Protein sequence: CSALSGSGEQFF.

This clonotype has only a few counts. This chain joins TRBV6-6 and TRBJ2-7; D is perhaps TRBD1 or TRBD2 (6 bases each). Trimming shortened V by 2 bases and J by 4 bases, and 12 bases separated the two germline ends. This CDR3 is built from 14 residues. Germline V lookup: CDR1 MNHNY, CDR2 SVGAGI (reference sequence). The chain's CDR3 is CASSYGGQEYEQYF. CDR3 coding DNA: TGTGCCAGCAGTTACGGGGGGCAAGAGTACGAGCAGTACTTC.

This chain links TRBV2 with TRBJ1-3; TRBD1 is a possible D gene (5 bases). Germline assignment: CDR1 SNHLY and CDR2 FYNNEI. The CDR3 runs 15 residues. Trimming took off 5 bases at V and 0 bases at J, with 11 bases between the two ends. The CDR3 DNA sequence: TGTGCCAGCAGTTTGACAGCCCTCTCTGGAAACACCATATATTTT. Its protein product is CASSLTALSGNTIYF.